This passage covers 21 T cell receptor beta chains from one sample sequenced in a study of T cell responses to AZD1222 COVID-19 vaccine. The method was immunoSEQ multiplex PCR; TCRdb's version includes in-frame clones alone and lacks a portion of them. The table records 45,000 to 55,000 clones, 80% to 90% of them present only once. Sequenced here: peripheral blood, sampled on day 0 of AZD1222 vaccination. Receptors were obtained from an adult in good health.

This clone was picked up one time. The chain carries TRBV12-3 or TRBV12-4 and TRBJ2-7, with TRBD1 matching over 8 bases. V dropped 3 bases and J dropped 12; count of bases not matched to a gene: 7. The length of the CDR3 is 12 residues. In DNA, the CDR3 is TGTGCCAGCAGTTTCCTAGGACAGGGTCCGTACTTC. This codes for CASSFLGQGPYF.

A single count supports this clone. The CDR3 DNA sequence: TGTGCCAGCAGTTTATTCCCCCGCAGGGCGAACACTGAAGCTTTCTTT. Its translation is CASSLFPRRANTEAFF. The rearrangement joins TRBV27 to TRBJ1-1, with D possibly matching TRBD1 (5 bases). V was pared by 1 base and J by 1 base, with 13 bases between. The V gene's germline CDR1 is MNHEY and CDR2 SMNVEV (reference sequence). The CDR3 is made up of 16 amino acids.

A single count supports this clone. The chain combines TRBV27 with TRBJ2-3; D is unclear. In germline, CDR1 is MNHEY, CDR2 SMNVEV (reference sequence). Between the trimmed V and J ends, which lost 9 bases and 4 bases, there was a span of 17 bases. The CDR3 spans 14 residues. The CDR3 DNA sequence: TGTGCCAGGGGATCTATAGGTGGTGCAGATACGCAGTATTTT. As protein: CARGSIGGADTQYF.

This clone was seen more than once but under ten times. The chain links TRBV15 to TRBJ2-1, with no clear D. V gave up 1 base and J gave up 4 bases, with 8 bases separating them. This CDR3 comprises 14 residues. Germline loops: CDR1 LNHNV, CDR2 YYDKDF (reference sequence). CDR3 sequence reads: CATSRARYYNEQFF. The CDR3 DNA follows: TGTGCCACCAGCAGAGCACGGTATTACAATGAGCAGTTCTTC.

The chain combines TRBV6-5 with TRBJ2-1, with 9 bases lining up with TRBD2. The CDR3 is 16 residues long. The V gene end was trimmed by 4 bases and the J gene end by 6 bases; junction bases not matched to a gene: 10. Germline V CDR1 and CDR2: MNHEY, SVGAGI. In DNA form, the CDR3 reads TGTGCCAGCAGTTCAGCGGGAGGTCCTGGGGGCAATGAGCAGTTCTTC. Amino acids: CASSSAGGPGGNEQFF.

This CDR3 is CASSPYTSGQETQYF. CDR3 in DNA: TGTGCCAGCAGCCCCTACACTAGCGGACAAGAGACCCAGTACTTC. J is TRBJ2-5 and V is TRBV14, with 8 bases aligning to TRBD2. With 4 bases clipped from V and 2 bases from J, the junction kept 6 bases outside the gene matches. The V gene's germline CDR1 is SGHDN and CDR2 FVKESK. This CDR3 contains 15 residues.

This clone has only one observation. V is TRBV5-1 and J is TRBJ2-5; no clear D. In germline, CDR1 is SGHRS, CDR2 YFSETQ. V lost 5 bases, J lost 5 bases, and 13 bases lay in between. The CDR3 loop spans 13 amino acids. The CDR3 DNA sequence: TGCGCCAGCAGTCAAACTGTAGGGGAGACCCAGTACTTC. Translating gives CASSQTVGETQYF.

V gene TRBV14 combines with J gene TRBJ1-2; 9 nucleotides align to TRBD1. The CDR3 has 15 residues. Germline V CDR1 and CDR2: SGHDN, FVKESK. The J segment lost 5 bases and the V segment lost 1 base, leaving 5 bases of the junction unmatched. The CDR3 loop reads CASSQGTGEYYGYTF. The CDR3 DNA reads TGTGCCAGCAGCCAAGGGACAGGGGAGTATTATGGCTACACCTTC.

The genes are TRBV2 and TRBJ1-2, with unresolved D. The CDR3 consists of 12 residues. Deletions cut 6 bases from V and 8 bases from J, with 13 bases between. From germline, CDR1 is SNHLY and CDR2 FYNNEI. This chain's CDR3 is CASRDNSLGYTF. In nucleotides, the CDR3 is TGTGCCAGCAGGGATAACAGCTTAGGCTACACCTTC.

This clone is categorized as medium-sized. This rearrangement joins TRBV6-5 to TRBJ1-6, with D unresolved. Trimming took 6 bases from V and 5 from J, leaving 14 bases between them. The CDR3 is made up of 15 amino acids. Germline V gene lookup returns CDR1 MNHEY and CDR2 SVGAGI. For the CDR3, the DNA is TGTGCCAGCAGCCCCTGGACGGGAGATAATTCACCCCTCCACTTT. It specifies CASSPWTGDNSPLHF.

The chain has TRBV7-9 and TRBJ2-7, with 9 nucleotides matching TRBD2. CDR3 length: 18 residues. CDR1 and CDR2 (germline): SEHNR, FQNEAQ (reference sequence). Trimming removed 5 bases from V and 0 bases from J; junction bases left unmatched: 14. This CDR3 is CASSPPWGSSGGSYEQYF. Here the CDR3 DNA reads TGTGCCAGCAGCCCTCCATGGGGGAGTAGCGGGGGCTCCTACGAGCAGTACTTC. Looking up the rest from reference TRBV7-9 and TRBJ2-7 gives the full variable domain: DTGVSQNPRHKITKRGQNVTFRCDPISEHNRLYWYRQTLGQGPEFLTYFQNEAQLEKSRLLSDRFSAERPKGSFSTLEIQRTEQGDSAMYLCASSPPWGSSGGSYEQYFGPGTRLTVT.

The chain combines TRBV6-5 with TRBJ1-2; 7 bases fit TRBD1. The CDR3 length is 15 residues. Trimming cost V 6 bases and J 2 bases; bases outside gene matches: 9. CDR1 is MNHEY and CDR2 is SVGAGI in the germline V gene. CDR3 amino acids: CASSPLGQANYGYTF. The CDR3 nucleotides are TGTGCCAGCAGCCCCCTCGGACAGGCCAACTATGGCTACACCTTC.

This chain connects TRBV19 to TRBJ2-1; D is uncertain. CDR1 and CDR2 from the germline V gene are LNHDA and SQIVND (reference sequence). Trimming pared 6 bases from V and 0 bases from J, leaving 9 bases between. The CDR3 extends over 14 amino acids. In DNA, the CDR3 is TGTGCCAGTAGAAGCCGGAGCTCCTACAATGAGCAGTTCTTC. Its protein is CASRSRSSYNEQFF.

The rearrangement uses TRBV10-2 and TRBJ2-3; no clear D. Germline V CDR1 and CDR2: WSHSY, SAAADI. CDR3 size: 15 residues. With 3 bases removed from V and 0 bases from J, the gap between germline ends came to 10 bases. In nucleotides, the CDR3 is TGCGCCAGCAGTGATGTGCTCTCAAGCACAGATACGCAGTATTTT. Its translation is CASSDVLSSTDTQYF.

The chain combines TRBV12-3 or TRBV12-4 with TRBJ1-6, with a tentative D call TRBD1 (5 bases). V lost 5 bases to trimming and J lost 8 bases, with 10 bases between them. This CDR3 has 13 amino acids. CDR3 amino acids: CASSTPGDSPLHF. CDR3 DNA sequence: TGTGCCAGCAGTACCCCGGGGGATTCACCCCTCCACTTT.

The V and J genes are TRBV27 and TRBJ2-5; 7 bases agree with TRBD2. The germline CDR1 and CDR2 sequences are MNHEY and SMNVEV (reference sequence). With V trimmed by 5 bases and J by 8 bases, 14 bases remained unmatched. CDR3 length: 15 residues. The CDR3 region is CASSPSGTDLRTQYF. The CDR3 coding sequence is TGTGCCAGCAGTCCCAGCGGGACGGATTTGCGAACCCAGTACTTC.

This rearrangement joins TRBV5-1 to TRBJ2-1; D remains ambiguous. The germline V and J ends were trimmed by 5 bases and 8 bases, with 29 bases remaining between them. The CDR3 sequence is 18 residues long. Per germline, CDR1 SGHRS and CDR2 YFSETQ. Here the CDR3 DNA reads TGCGCCAGCAGGAAGGGTCTGGGAATCATGGTTTCCTGGGATGAGCAGTTCTTC. It is translated as CASRKGLGIMVSWDEQFF.

This chain links TRBV4-1 with TRBJ1-4; 7 nucleotides align to TRBD1. The ends lost 1 base at V and 2 bases at J; junction bases unmatched: 1. The germline V gene encodes CDR1 MGHRA and CDR2 YSYEKL. This CDR3 contains 15 residues. The CDR3 sequence: CASSQVGQTNEKLFF. CDR3 bases: TGCGCCAGCAGCCAAGTGGGACAGACTAATGAAAAACTGTTTTTT.

The chain couples TRBV11-2 to TRBJ2-3; TRBD2 is a possible D gene (6 bases). V was shortened by 3 bases and J by 0 bases, with 10 bases between the two germline ends. CDR3 length: 15 amino acids. The germline V gene encodes CDR1 SGHAT and CDR2 FQNNGV. The CDR3: CASSFAGRSTDTQYF. In nucleotides, the CDR3 is TGTGCCAGCAGCTTTGCGGGGAGGAGCACAGATACGCAGTATTTT.

This sequence joins TRBV28 and TRBJ2-7, with D perhaps matching TRBD2 (6 bases). V was pared by 2 bases and J by 0 bases, with 17 bases between. CDR1 is MDHEN and CDR2 is SYDVKM in the germline V gene. The CDR3 totals 17 residues. Written as DNA, the CDR3 is TGTGCCAGCAGTTTACCGACCGGGCCCGGGAGCTCCTACGAGCAGTACTTC. This gives the protein CASSLPTGPGSSYEQYF.

This clone has a single count. The chain carries TRBV3-1 (or the pseudogene TRBV3-2) and TRBJ2-1; D unclear. Trimming stripped 5 bases from V and 2 bases from J, with 13 bases between. The CDR3 spans 15 residues. Germline V gene sequence: CDR1 LGHDT, CDR2 YNNKEL (reference sequence). The CDR3 DNA reads as TGTGCCAGCAGCACAAGGTCTACAACCTACAATGAGCAGTTCTTC. Amino acid sequence: CASSTRSTTYNEQFF.